This T cell receptor (beta chain) was sequenced for a study of blood T cell repertoires in COVID-19 (dated by TCRdb to the early 2020s). Some background on the complete study: The collaborator samples originated in the United States, Italy and Spain and spanned the acute and convalescent phases of COVID-19. Subjects who had been exposed to COVID-19, were actively infected with it, or had recovered from it provided the deeply sampled blood TCRbeta repertoires that made up the dataset. The samples were drawn from two sources: the first 160 participants of the ongoing ImmuneRACE study, and 1,254 subjects contributed by 6 global collaborators. A freely available public database, intended as a resource for researchers studying the immune response to SARS-CoV-2, is where the repertoires were released. The material from the prospective study consisted of cDNA or gDNA derived from T cells, B-cell-depleted T cells, or PBMCs. The sample metadata nearly always contained a de-identified subject ID, COVID-19 status, age in years and sex. Where available, HLA class I and class II types were taken from metadata supplied by the sample provider and were not determined by assay-based typing.

From a lookup of the germline V gene, CDR1 and CDR2 are SGHDT and YYEEEE. A distance of 10 bases separates the germline ends of V and J, which lose 4 bases and 2 bases respectively. Its CDR3 holds 13 amino acids, cysteine through phenylalanine. This entry keeps only the CDR3 DNA: 39 bases, framed from base 1. The immunoSEQ Assay, a bias-controlled multiplex PCR, was used to amplify TCRbeta CDR3 regions from genomic DNA. Per the authors' processing: Nucleated cell counts per sample were estimated from amplification of reference gene primers within the assay. To quantify the absolute abundance of each unique TCRbeta CDR3 rearrangement, sequence reads were collapsed and filtered. For each sample, productive Simpson clonality was calculated as the square root of Simpson's diversity index over productive rearrangements. TCRdb took this table from immuneACCESS and kept in-frame rearrangements with V and J called. Such tables lack part of the clones; where checked against another copy, unresolved V genes explain under half of the gap, and the rest is unexplained. The V and J calls and the clone size are those of that table, but D and trimming were determined from the DNA. This sample lists 150,000 to 200,000 clones; 65% to 85% were detected once. The ten largest clones add up to about 2.7% of the sample.

The collaborating institutions used their own protocols to collect whole blood in K2EDTA tubes. Collaborator samples were shipped for TCRbeta analysis as frozen whole blood, isolated PBMCs, or DNA extracted from either sample type. Overall study results and their limits: Clinical and demographic metadata were provided uncurated, with the amount varying by source and participant.

Notes on this clone: Its antigen remains unidentified. No qualities accompany the bases; no much larger clone lies one base away.

This clonotype was sampled from a human donor with acute or convalescent COVID-19. The donor label of this sample is uncertain. The chain links TRBV5-6 with TRBJ2-7, with TRBD1 perhaps the D gene, on 5 matching bases. The sequencing sample was made of peripheral blood. CDR3 loop: CASSGATPYEQYF. The DNA is as follows: TGTGCCAGCAGCGGGGCAACTCCCTACGAGCAGTACTTC.